The T cell receptor beta chain described here comes from a study of blood T cell repertoires in COVID-19 (dated by TCRdb to between 2020 and 2021). At the level of the whole study: The collaborator samples originated in the United States, Italy and Spain and spanned the acute and convalescent phases of COVID-19. The prospective study material was composed of cDNA or gDNA derived from T cells, B-cell-depleted T cells, or PBMCs. Subjects who had been exposed to COVID-19, were actively infected with it, or had recovered from it provided the deeply sampled blood TCRbeta repertoires that made up the dataset. The repertoires were released in a freely available public database meant as a resource for research on the immune response to SARS-CoV-2. The samples were drawn from two sources: the first 160 participants of the ongoing ImmuneRACE study, and approximately 1,300 subjects contributed by 6 global collaborators. Sample metadata almost always included a de-identified subject ID, COVID-19 status, age in years and sex. Where available, HLA class I and class II types were obtained from metadata supplied by the sample provider rather than from assay-based typing.

V and J are truncated by 8 bases and 6 bases respectively, leaving an intervening sequence of 17 bases. CDR1 MDHEN and CDR2 SYDVKM were looked up in the germline V gene. The CDR3 goes from the cysteine to the phenylalanine over 15 residues. The entry retains the CDR3 DNA only, 45 bases that are in frame from base 1. In the case of this clone: Its specific antigen is unknown. No much larger clone exists at a distance of one base, and base qualities are not known.

Whole blood was collected in K2EDTA tubes by collaborating institutions according to the institutions' own protocols. For TCRbeta analysis, collaborators shipped samples in one of three forms: frozen whole blood, isolated PBMCs, or DNA extracted from either of those sample types. The paper's findings and limits, for the study overall: The quantity of clinical and demographic metadata differed by source and by participant and was supplied without curation.

The immunoSEQ Assay, a bias-controlled multiplex PCR, was used to amplify TCRbeta CDR3 regions from genomic DNA. On the authors' methods: Nucleated cell counts per sample were estimated from amplification of reference gene primers within the assay. To quantify the absolute abundance of each unique TCRbeta CDR3 rearrangement, sequence reads were collapsed and filtered. For each sample, productive Simpson clonality was calculated by taking the square root of Simpson's diversity index across productive rearrangements. TCRdb's version of the immuneACCESS table is confined to in-frame rearrangements and falls short of the full clone set. An unresolved V gene accounts for under half of the shortfall where checked; the remainder is of unknown origin. V and J calls plus clone size are reproduced from that table; the DNA served to infer D and trimming. Here the sample has around 300,000 clones; 65% to 90% occur a single time. The ten largest clones take up more than 10% of the sample.

The chain was built from TRBV28 and TRBJ1-6, with the D gene not confidently named. Sequenced input: peripheral blood. This TCR was recovered from a human donor in a cohort sampled during active COVID-19. Here the CDR3 is given as CASDSRKIVNSPLHF. The nucleotide sequence is given as TGTGCCAGCGACTCGCGCAAAATAGTTAATTCACCCCTCCACTTT.